The clone carrying this T cell receptor beta chain was recorded once. This sample was taken from a study of shared clonotypes between healthy human individuals. Profiling relied on immunoSEQ multiplex PCR, and the TCRdb table lists in-frame clones only, not all of them. This sample has roughly 1,000,000 clones, with approximately 80% found just once. V lost 4 bases and J 2 bases, leaving 16 bases between the germline ends. Germline CDR1 and CDR2: MNHEY and SMNVEV (reference sequence). There are 16 residues in the CDR3. The chain is built from TRBV27 and TRBJ2-3; the D gene could be TRBD1 or TRBD2 (6 bases each). The receptor's source is a man aged 18 to 29 in good health. Some clones in this sample may be carry-over from other donors' samples. The sequencing sample was made of memory CD4+ T cells from PBMCs. Documented subset: CD45RA-negative fraction. The chain's CDR3 is CASSSLGGPVTDTQYF. CDR3 coding DNA: TGTGCCAGCAGTTCCTTGGGGGGCCCAGTCACAGATACGCAGTATTTT.